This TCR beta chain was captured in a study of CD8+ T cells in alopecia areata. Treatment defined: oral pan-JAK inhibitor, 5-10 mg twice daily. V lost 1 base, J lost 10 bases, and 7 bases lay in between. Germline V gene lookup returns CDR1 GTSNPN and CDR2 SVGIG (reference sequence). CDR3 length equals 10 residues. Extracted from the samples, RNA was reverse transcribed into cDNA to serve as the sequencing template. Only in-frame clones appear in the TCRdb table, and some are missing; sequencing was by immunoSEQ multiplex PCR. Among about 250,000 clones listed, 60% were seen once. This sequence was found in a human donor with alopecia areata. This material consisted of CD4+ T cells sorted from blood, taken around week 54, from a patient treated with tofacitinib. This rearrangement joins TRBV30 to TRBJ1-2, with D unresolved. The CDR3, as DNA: TGTGCCTGGAGTGAGGATTACTACACCTTC. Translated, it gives CAWSEDYYTF.